The rows below give T cell receptor beta chains drawn from one sample of a study of T cells in Graves' hyperthyroidism and ophthalmopathy. TCRdb re-called the multiplex PCR reads with MiXCR, one entry per CDR3 protein. In the table there are fewer than 600,000 distinct CDR3 sequences, 13% to 15% of which are singletons. The sequenced sample was blood. These receptors came from a woman under 30 with Graves' hyperthyroidism. CDR3s include the opening cysteine and the closing phenylalanine or tryptophan.

V gene: TRBV6-2/TRBV6-3; CDR3 length: 16; J gene: TRBJ2-7; CDR3 protein: CASSYSRVAVSYEQYF
V gene: TRBV4-1; CDR3 length: 16; J gene: TRBJ1-2; CDR3 protein: CASSHPRGQPNYGYTF
V gene: TRBV19; CDR3 length: 15; J gene: TRBJ1-2; CDR3 protein: CASSVGQGINYGYTF
V gene: TRBV6-1; CDR3 length: 15; J gene: TRBJ2-3; CDR3 protein: CASTPTSGIKDTQYF
V gene: TRBV18; CDR3 length: 13; J gene: TRBJ1-1; CDR3 protein: CASSPRGNTEAFF
V gene: TRBV28; CDR3 length: 13; J gene: TRBJ1-3; CDR3 protein: CASSLRSRNTIYF
V gene: TRBV27; CDR3 length: 14; J gene: TRBJ2-2; CDR3 protein: CASSETSGTGELFF
V gene: TRBV5-1; CDR3 length: 15; J gene: TRBJ1-1; CDR3 protein: CASSLWQGRDTEAFF
V gene: TRBV18; CDR3 length: 16; J gene: TRBJ2-3; CDR3 protein: CASSPGGLRGTDTQYF
V gene: TRBV20-1; CDR3 length: 12; J gene: TRBJ2-3; CDR3 protein: CSAFRVRDTQYF
V gene: TRBV19; CDR3 length: 16; J gene: TRBJ1-4; CDR3 protein: CASRPGQADWDEKLFF
V gene: TRBV15; CDR3 length: 18; J gene: TRBJ2-1; CDR3 protein: CATSRETSGRAVYNEQFF
V gene: TRBV19; CDR3 length: 15; J gene: TRBJ2-1; CDR3 protein: CASSIDSGLNNEQFF
V gene: TRBV5-1; CDR3 length: 15; J gene: TRBJ2-7; CDR3 protein: CASSLVVGGSREQYF
V gene: TRBV13; CDR3 length: 15; J gene: TRBJ2-5; CDR3 protein: CASSLGRGGGETQYF
V gene: TRBV29-1; CDR3 length: 11; J gene: TRBJ2-3; CDR3 protein: CSVEVTDTQYF
V gene: TRBV4-1; CDR3 length: 14; J gene: TRBJ2-1; CDR3 protein: CASSQHSEGNEQFF
V gene: TRBV10-3; CDR3 length: 14; J gene: TRBJ1-5; CDR3 protein: CAISESVGDQPQHF
V gene: TRBV10-3; CDR3 length: 14; J gene: TRBJ1-1; CDR3 protein: CAESKGVDTGPVLF
V gene: TRBV20-1; CDR3 length: 14; J gene: TRBJ2-1; CDR3 protein: CSASLAGVGDEQFF
V gene: TRBV27; CDR3 length: 15; J gene: TRBJ2-3; CDR3 protein: CASSRQGLATDTQYF
V gene: TRBV7-2; CDR3 length: 15; J gene: TRBJ1-4; CDR3 protein: CASSLVPQSNEKLFF
V gene: TRBV4-1; CDR3 length: 14; J gene: TRBJ2-5; CDR3 protein: CASSQDERGETQYF
V gene: TRBV6-1; CDR3 length: 16; J gene: TRBJ1-2; CDR3 protein: CASSESPLQGADGYTF
V gene: TRBV12-3/TRBV12-4; CDR3 length: 12; J gene: TRBJ1-2; CDR3 protein: CASTPGGGRYTF
V gene: TRBV30; CDR3 length: 11; J gene: TRBJ2-5; CDR3 protein: CAWSAPGNQYF
V gene: TRBV5-1; CDR3 length: 15; J gene: TRBJ2-1; CDR3 protein: CASSPGLAGLNEQFF
V gene: TRBV4-1; CDR3 length: 15; J gene: TRBJ1-5; CDR3 protein: CASSQGQLSNQPQHF
V gene: TRBV29-1; CDR3 length: 13; J gene: TRBJ1-1; CDR3 protein: CSALDRVITEAFF
V gene: TRBV7-3; CDR3 length: 14; J gene: TRBJ2-1; CDR3 protein: CASSLMASYNEQFF
V gene: TRBV2; CDR3 length: 14; J gene: TRBJ2-2; CDR3 protein: CASSVSGNTGELFF
V gene: TRBV28; CDR3 length: 16; J gene: TRBJ1-2; CDR3 protein: CASSLFVSGPQASYTF
V gene: TRBV30; CDR3 length: 15; J gene: TRBJ1-2; CDR3 protein: CAWSSGTGQNYGYTF
V gene: TRBV11-2; CDR3 length: 17; J gene: TRBJ1-1; CDR3 protein: CASSITGSNLANTEAFF
V gene: TRBV6-1; CDR3 length: 12; J gene: TRBJ1-1; CDR3 protein: CASSGFASEAFF
V gene: TRBV6-8; CDR3 length: 18; J gene: TRBJ1-1; CDR3 protein: CASSYSIPTGAQNTEAFF
V gene: TRBV19; CDR3 length: 12; J gene: TRBJ1-5; CDR3 protein: CASTAGNQPQHF
V gene: TRBV7-3; CDR3 length: 14; J gene: TRBJ2-5; CDR3 protein: CASSPGQGQETQYF
V gene: TRBV2; CDR3 length: 13; J gene: TRBJ2-1; CDR3 protein: CASSRGRPNEQFF
V gene: TRBV28; CDR3 length: 12; J gene: TRBJ2-1; CDR3 protein: CASSYTVNEQFF
V gene: TRBV14; CDR3 length: 15; J gene: TRBJ2-7; CDR3 protein: CASSQDRGFHYEQYF
V gene: TRBV5-6; CDR3 length: 14; J gene: TRBJ2-7; CDR3 protein: CASSGSLRSYEQYF
V gene: TRBV6-1; CDR3 length: 16; J gene: TRBJ2-3; CDR3 protein: CASRSTRQGMSDTQYF
V gene: TRBV5-1; CDR3 length: 20; J gene: TRBJ2-3; CDR3 protein: CASSLDPSGLPTFSTDTQYF
V gene: TRBV5-1; CDR3 length: 14; J gene: TRBJ1-1; CDR3 protein: CASSSTGGSTEAFF
V gene: TRBV12-3/TRBV12-4; CDR3 length: 14; J gene: TRBJ1-4; CDR3 protein: CASSLGGYNEKLFF
V gene: TRBV5-6; CDR3 length: 14; J gene: TRBJ1-2; CDR3 protein: CASSLAGTGLGYTF
V gene: TRBV20-1; CDR3 length: 14; J gene: TRBJ2-2; CDR3 protein: CSASSERGTGELFF
V gene: TRBV7-9; CDR3 length: 13; J gene: TRBJ2-2; CDR3 protein: CASSLESGGELFF
V gene: TRBV2; CDR3 length: 14; J gene: TRBJ2-3; CDR3 protein: CASSVAGGTDTQYF
V gene: TRBV9; CDR3 length: 18; J gene: TRBJ2-2; CDR3 protein: CASSVAPTGLAGVGELFF
V gene: TRBV7-8; CDR3 length: 14; J gene: TRBJ1-4; CDR3 protein: CASSISGGGEKLFF
V gene: TRBV24-1; CDR3 length: 16; J gene: TRBJ2-1; CDR3 protein: CATSDTQGTGYNEQFF
V gene: TRBV5-1; CDR3 length: 16; J gene: TRBJ1-1; CDR3 protein: CASSLDGWWANTEAFF
V gene: TRBV24-1; CDR3 length: 15; J gene: TRBJ2-7; CDR3 protein: CATSEGTRGYYEQYF
V gene: TRBV12-3/TRBV12-4; CDR3 length: 14; J gene: TRBJ1-2; CDR3 protein: CASSFLQGATGYTF
V gene: TRBV30; CDR3 length: 12; J gene: TRBJ1-1; CDR3 protein: CAWSLGNTEAFF
V gene: TRBV29-1; CDR3 length: 12; J gene: TRBJ2-6; CDR3 protein: CSVGVQANVLTF
V gene: TRBV9; CDR3 length: 16; J gene: TRBJ2-1; CDR3 protein: CASSVGTSVIRDEQFF